This T cell receptor beta chain appears in the sequencing data of a study of blood T cell repertoires in COVID-19. Study in general: COVID-19 samples collected from the United States, Italy and Spain covered acute and convalescent phases.

The germline CDR1 and CDR2 sequences are SGHRS and YFSETQ. The CDR3 loop spans 15 amino acids. The trim removed 1 base at V and 3 bases at J, leaving 4 bases unmatched. Measured with immunoSEQ multiplex PCR; TCRdb has only the in-frame clones, and not every one. The profile shows under 250,000 clones, 80% to 90% of them singletons. The sample was peripheral blood. The chain is built from TRBV5-1 and TRBJ2-5; 9 nucleotides match TRBD2. The receptor's source is a woman aged 35 to 49 with active or convalescent COVID-19. CDR3 amino acids: CASSLSASGKETQYF. CDR3 coding DNA: TGCGCCAGCAGCTTGTCGGCTAGCGGGAAAGAGACCCAGTACTTC.